The entry below gives a single T cell receptor (beta chain) sequence along with its context. As yet, its antigen is unknown. The CDR3 is 15 residues long. Germline lookup yields CDR1 MNHNY and CDR2 SVGAGI (reference sequence). The germline V and J ends were trimmed by 2 bases and 6 bases, with 16 bases remaining between them. The data belong to a study of CD8+ T cells in alopecia areata. At the level of the study: Among treated patients, oral tofacitinib was administered at 5 to 10 mg twice daily. Study-level results: When scalp samples are sequenced, resident alphabeta T cells of normal skin are also captured.

Sequencing used cDNA as its template, made by extracting RNA and reverse transcribing it. Assay used: immunoSEQ multiplex PCR; TCRdb lists only in-frame clones, some missing. Of about 130,000 clones in the sample, approximately 49% were seen once. This TCR was sampled from a human donor with alopecia areata. Sample: CD8+ T cells sorted from blood, taken at week 0. The V gene is TRBV6-6, the J gene TRBJ1-2; D not certain. CDR3 protein: CASSYEGPGRDGYTF. In DNA, the CDR3 is TGTGCCAGCAGTTACGAAGGGCCCGGAAGAGATGGCTACACCTTC.